A single sample gave rise to the 2 T cell receptor beta chains below, sequenced in a study of cytomegalovirus exposure and HLA in healthy donors. PCR amplification relied on 60 Vbeta primers (plus 13 Jbeta primers). Measured with immunoSEQ multiplex PCR; TCRdb has only the in-frame clones, and not every one. The sample consists of 120,000 to 150,000 clones, roughly 78% of them appearing once. Specimen: PBMCs. The receptor set was obtained from a man younger than 45 in good health and CMV-seronegative.

As DNA, the CDR3 is TGCGCCAGCAGCTTAGGACAGAATAACAATGAGCAGTTCTTC. It specifies CASSLGQNNNEQFF. The rearrangement links TRBV5-1 to TRBJ2-1, with D perhaps matching TRBD1 (6 bases). Germline V gene lookup returns CDR1 SGHRS and CDR2 YFSETQ. This CDR3 has 14 residues. V was pared by 2 bases and J by 5 bases, with 11 bases between.

The genes are TRBV5-6 and TRBJ2-5, with TRBD1 matching 10 bases. The V gene's germline CDR1 is SGHDT and CDR2 YYEEEE. CDR3 size: 17 residues. The ends lost 0 bases at V and 4 bases at J; junction bases unmatched: 9. CDR3 in amino acids: CASSLVLWDRGLETQYF. CDR3 DNA sequence: TGTGCCAGCAGCTTGGTGCTATGGGACAGGGGATTAGAGACCCAGTACTTC.